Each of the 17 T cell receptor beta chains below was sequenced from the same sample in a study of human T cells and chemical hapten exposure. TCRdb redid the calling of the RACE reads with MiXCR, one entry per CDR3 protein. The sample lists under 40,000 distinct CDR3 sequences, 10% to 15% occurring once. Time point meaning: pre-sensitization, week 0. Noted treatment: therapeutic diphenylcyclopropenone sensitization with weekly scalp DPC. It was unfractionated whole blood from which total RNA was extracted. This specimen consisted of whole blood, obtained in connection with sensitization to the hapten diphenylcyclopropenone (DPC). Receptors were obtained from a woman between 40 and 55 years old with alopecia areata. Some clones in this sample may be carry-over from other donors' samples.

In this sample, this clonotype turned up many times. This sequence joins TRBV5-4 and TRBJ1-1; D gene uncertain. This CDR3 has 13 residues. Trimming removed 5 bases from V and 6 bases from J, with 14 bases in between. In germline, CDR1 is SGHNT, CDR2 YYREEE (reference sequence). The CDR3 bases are TGTGCCAGCAGTATGGGGAGGCGCGCTGAAGCTTTCTTT. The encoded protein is CASSMGRRAEAFF.

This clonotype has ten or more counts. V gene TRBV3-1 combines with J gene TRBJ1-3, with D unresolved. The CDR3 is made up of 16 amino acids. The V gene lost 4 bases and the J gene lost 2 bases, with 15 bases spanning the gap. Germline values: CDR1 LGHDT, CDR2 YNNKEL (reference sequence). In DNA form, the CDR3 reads TGTGCCAGCAGCCCCGGCGCCCCCGGACCTGGAAACACCATATATTTT. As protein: CASSPGAPGPGNTIYF.

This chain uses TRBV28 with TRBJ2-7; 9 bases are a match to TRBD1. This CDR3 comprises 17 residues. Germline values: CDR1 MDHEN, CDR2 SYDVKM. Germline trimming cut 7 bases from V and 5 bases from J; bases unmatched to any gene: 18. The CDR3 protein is CASTLDGGQGIKNEQYF. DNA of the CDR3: TGTGCCAGCACCCTGGATGGAGGACAGGGGATCAAGAACGAGCAGTACTTC.

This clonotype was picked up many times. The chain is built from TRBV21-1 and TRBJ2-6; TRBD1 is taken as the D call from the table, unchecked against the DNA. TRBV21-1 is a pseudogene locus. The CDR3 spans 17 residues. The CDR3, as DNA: TGTGCCAGCAGCTTACGGACAGGGGACCTTGGGGCCAACGTCCTGACTTTC. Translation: CASSLRTGDLGANVLTF.

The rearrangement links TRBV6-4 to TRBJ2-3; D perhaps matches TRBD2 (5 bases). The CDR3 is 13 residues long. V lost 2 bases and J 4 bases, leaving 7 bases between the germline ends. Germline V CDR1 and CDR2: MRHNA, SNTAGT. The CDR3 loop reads CASSDEEADTQYF. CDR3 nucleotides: TGTGCCAGCAGTGACGAGGAGGCAGATACGCAGTATTTT.

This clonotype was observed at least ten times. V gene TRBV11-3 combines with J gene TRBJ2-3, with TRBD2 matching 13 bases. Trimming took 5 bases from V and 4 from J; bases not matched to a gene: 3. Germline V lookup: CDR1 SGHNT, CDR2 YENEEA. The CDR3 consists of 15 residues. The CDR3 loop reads CASSLGLAGADTQYF. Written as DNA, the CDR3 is TGTGCCAGCAGCCTCGGACTAGCGGGGGCAGATACGCAGTATTTT.

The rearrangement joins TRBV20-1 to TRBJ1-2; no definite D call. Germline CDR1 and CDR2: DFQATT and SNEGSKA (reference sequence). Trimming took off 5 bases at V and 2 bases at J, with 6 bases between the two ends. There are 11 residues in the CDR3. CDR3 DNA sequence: TGCAGTGCTGCCATGAACTATGGCTACACCTTC. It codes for CSAAMNYGYTF.

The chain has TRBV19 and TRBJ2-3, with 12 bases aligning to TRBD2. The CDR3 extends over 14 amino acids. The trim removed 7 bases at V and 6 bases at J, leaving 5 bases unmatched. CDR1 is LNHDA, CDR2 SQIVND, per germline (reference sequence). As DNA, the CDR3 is TGTGCCAGTACCCCTAGCGGGGGGGCGGATACGCAGTATTTT. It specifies CASTPSGGADTQYF.

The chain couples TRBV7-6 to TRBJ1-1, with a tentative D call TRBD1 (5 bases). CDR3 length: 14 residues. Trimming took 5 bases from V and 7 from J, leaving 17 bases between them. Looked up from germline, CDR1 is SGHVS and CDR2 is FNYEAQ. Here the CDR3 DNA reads TGTGCCAGCAGCCCTGGACCCTCGGGGGGTGAAGCTTTCTTT. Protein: CASSPGPSGGEAFF. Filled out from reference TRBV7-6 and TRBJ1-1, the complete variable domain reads GAGVSQSPRYKVTKRGQDVALRCDPISGHVSLYWYRQALGQGPEFLTYFNYEAQQDKSGLPNDRFSAERPEGSISTLTIQRTEQRDSAMYRCASSPGPSGGEAFFGQGTRLTVV.

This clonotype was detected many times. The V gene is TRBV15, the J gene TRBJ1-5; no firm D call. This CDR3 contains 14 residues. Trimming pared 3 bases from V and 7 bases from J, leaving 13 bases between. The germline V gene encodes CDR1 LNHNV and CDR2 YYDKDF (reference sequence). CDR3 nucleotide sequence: TGTGCCACCAGCAGTGAACCCGACCAGCAGCCCCAGCATTTT. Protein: CATSSEPDQQPQHF.

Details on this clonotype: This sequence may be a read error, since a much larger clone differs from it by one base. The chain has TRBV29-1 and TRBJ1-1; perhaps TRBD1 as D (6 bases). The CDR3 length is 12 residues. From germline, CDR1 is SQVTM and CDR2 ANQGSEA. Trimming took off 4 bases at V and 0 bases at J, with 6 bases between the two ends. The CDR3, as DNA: TGCAGCGTTGGACAGGTGAACACTGAAGCTTTCTTT. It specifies CSVGQVNTEAFF. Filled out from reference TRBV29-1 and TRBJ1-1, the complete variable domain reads SAVISQKPSRDICQRGTSLTIQCQVDSQVTMMFWYRQQPGQSLTLIATANQGSEATYESGFVIDKFPISRPNLTFSTLTVSNMSPEDSSIYLCSVGQVNTEAFFGQGTRLTVV.

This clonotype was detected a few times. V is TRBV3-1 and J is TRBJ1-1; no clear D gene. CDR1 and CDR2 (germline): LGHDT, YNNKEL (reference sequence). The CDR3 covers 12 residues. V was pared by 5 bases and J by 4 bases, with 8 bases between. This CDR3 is CASSWGGTEAFF. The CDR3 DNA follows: TGTGCCAGCAGCTGGGGTGGCACTGAAGCTTTCTTT.

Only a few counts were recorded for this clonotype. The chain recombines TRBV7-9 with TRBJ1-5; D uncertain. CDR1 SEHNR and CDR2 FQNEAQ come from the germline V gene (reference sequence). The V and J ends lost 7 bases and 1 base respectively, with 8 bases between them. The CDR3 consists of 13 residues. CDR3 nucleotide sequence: TGTGCCAGCACCCCTGGGAGCAATCAGCCCCAGCATTTT. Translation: CASTPGSNQPQHF.

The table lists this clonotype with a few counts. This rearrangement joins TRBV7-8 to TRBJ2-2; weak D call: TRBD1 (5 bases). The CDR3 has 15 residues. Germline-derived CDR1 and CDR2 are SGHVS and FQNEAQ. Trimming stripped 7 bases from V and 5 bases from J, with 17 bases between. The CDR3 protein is CASTPGPGPTGELFF. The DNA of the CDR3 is TGTGCCAGCACCCCAGGGCCCGGACCGACCGGGGAGCTGTTTTTT.

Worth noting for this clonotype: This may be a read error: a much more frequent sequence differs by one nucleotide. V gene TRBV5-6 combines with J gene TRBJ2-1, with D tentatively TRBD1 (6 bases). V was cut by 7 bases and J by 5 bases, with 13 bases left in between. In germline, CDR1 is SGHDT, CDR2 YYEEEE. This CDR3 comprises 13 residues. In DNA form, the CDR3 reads TGTGCCAGCGCCCAGGGGCCTAACAATGAGCAGTTCTTC. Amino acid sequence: CASAQGPNNEQFF.

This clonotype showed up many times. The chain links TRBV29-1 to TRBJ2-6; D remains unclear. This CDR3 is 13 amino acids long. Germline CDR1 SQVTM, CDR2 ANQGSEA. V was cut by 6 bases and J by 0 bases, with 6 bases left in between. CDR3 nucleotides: TGCAGCGTGCAGGACTCTGGGGCCAACGTCCTGACTTTC. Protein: CSVQDSGANVLTF.

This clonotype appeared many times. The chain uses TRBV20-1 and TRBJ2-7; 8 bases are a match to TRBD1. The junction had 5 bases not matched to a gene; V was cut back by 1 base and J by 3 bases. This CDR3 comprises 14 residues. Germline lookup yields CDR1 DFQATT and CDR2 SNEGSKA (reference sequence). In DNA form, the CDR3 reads TGCAGTGCTAGAGCTGGGACAGGCCTCTACGAGCAGTACTTC. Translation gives CSARAGTGLYEQYF.